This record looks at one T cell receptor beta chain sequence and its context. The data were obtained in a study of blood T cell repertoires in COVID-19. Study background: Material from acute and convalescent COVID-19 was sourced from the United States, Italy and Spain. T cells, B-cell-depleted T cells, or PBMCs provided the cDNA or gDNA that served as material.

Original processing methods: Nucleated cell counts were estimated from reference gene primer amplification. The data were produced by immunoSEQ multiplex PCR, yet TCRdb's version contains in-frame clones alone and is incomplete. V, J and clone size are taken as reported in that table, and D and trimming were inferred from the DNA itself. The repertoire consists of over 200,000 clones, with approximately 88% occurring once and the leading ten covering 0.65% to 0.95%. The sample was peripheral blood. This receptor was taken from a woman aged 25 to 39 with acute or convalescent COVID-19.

The chain's CDR3 is CASSEGQGVYEQYF. The CDR3 region has the DNA TGTGCCAGCAGTGAAGGCCAGGGCGTCTACGAGCAGTACTTC. V is TRBV2 and J is TRBJ2-7, with a possible D match to TRBD1 (5 bases). CDR1 and CDR2 (germline): SNHLY, FYNNEI. V gave up 1 base and J gave up 3 bases, with 10 bases separating them. The CDR3 has 14 amino acids.